This T cell receptor (beta chain) was sequenced for a study of OX40 agonist ivuxolimab in advanced cancers. Study details: Of the participants, approximately 40% had some prior anti-PD-1, anti-PD-L1 or anti-CTLA-4 therapy, which was allowed.

TCRdb's table, derived via immunoSEQ multiplex PCR, lists solely in-frame clones and lacks some. The sample lists about 80,000 clones, around 90% occurring once. The sequencing here drew on CD4+ or CD8+ T cells sorted from blood, taken in a trial of the OX40 agonist ivuxolimab. This clonotype originated in an adult with an advanced solid tumor such as melanoma, head and neck, liver or kidney cancer.

DNA for the CDR3: TGTGCCAGCAGCACAGGGGTCCAAGAGACCCAGTACTTC. It codes for CASSTGVQETQYF. The rearrangement joins TRBV6-1 to TRBJ2-5; 7 bases agree with TRBD1. The CDR3 runs 13 residues. Germline V gene lookup returns CDR1 MNHNS and CDR2 SASEGT. V gave up 6 bases and J gave up 1 base; unmatched junction bases: 2.